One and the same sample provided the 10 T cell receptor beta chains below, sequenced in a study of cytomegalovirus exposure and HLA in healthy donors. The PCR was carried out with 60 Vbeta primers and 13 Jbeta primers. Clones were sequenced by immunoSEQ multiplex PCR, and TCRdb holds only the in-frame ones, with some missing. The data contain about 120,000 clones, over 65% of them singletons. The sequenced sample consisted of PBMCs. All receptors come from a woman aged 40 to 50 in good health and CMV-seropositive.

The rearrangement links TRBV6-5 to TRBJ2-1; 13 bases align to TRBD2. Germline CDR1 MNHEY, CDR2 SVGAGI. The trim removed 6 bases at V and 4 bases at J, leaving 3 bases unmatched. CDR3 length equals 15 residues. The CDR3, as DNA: TGTGCCAGCAGCCGGACTAGCGGGGGATACAATGAGCAGTTCTTC. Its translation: CASSRTSGGYNEQFF.

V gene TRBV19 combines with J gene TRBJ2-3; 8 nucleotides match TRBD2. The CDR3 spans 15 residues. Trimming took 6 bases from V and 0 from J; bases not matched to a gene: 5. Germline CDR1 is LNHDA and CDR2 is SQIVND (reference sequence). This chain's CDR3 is CASSPLAASTDTQYF. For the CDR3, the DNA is TGTGCCAGTAGCCCACTAGCGGCTAGCACAGATACGCAGTATTTT.

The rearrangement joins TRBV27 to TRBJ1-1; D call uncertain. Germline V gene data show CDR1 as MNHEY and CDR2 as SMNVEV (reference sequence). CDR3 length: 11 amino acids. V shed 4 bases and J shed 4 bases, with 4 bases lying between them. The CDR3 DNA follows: TGTGCCAGCAGTTCGGTCACTGAAGCTTTCTTT. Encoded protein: CASSSVTEAFF.

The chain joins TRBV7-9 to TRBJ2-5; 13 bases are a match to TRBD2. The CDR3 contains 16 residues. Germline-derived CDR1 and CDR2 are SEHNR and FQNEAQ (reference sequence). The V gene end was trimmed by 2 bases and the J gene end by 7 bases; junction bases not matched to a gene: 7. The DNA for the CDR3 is TGTGCCAGCAGCTTAACTACTAGCGGGGGGGCCAGGACCCAGTACTTC. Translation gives CASSLTTSGGARTQYF. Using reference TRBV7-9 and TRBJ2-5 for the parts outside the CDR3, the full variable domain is DTGVSQNPRHKITKRGQNVTFRCDPISEHNRLYWYRQTLGQGPEFLTYFQNEAQLEKSRLLSDRFSAERPKGSFSTLEIQRTEQGDSAMYLCASSLTTSGGARTQYFGPGTRLLVL.

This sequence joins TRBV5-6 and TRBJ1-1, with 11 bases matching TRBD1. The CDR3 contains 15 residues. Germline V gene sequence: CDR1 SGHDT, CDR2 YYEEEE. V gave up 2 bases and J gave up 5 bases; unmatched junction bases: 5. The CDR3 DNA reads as TGTGCCAGCAGCTTTGGGACAGGGGGAGGAACTGAAGCTTTCTTT. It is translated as CASSFGTGGGTEAFF.

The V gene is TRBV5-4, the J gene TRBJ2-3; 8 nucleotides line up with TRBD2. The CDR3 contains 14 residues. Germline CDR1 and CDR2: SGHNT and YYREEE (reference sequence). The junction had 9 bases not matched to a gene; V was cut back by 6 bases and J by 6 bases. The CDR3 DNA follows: TGTGCCAGCACCCCCGGGGGGGGACGTGATACGCAGTATTTT. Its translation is CASTPGGGRDTQYF.

DNA for the CDR3: TGTGCCACCAGCAGAGAACATAGTCGGGGAGGGCCAATCGAGCAGTACTTC. This gives the protein CATSREHSRGGPIEQYF. The chain uses TRBV15 and TRBJ2-7, with TRBD2 identical over 7 bases. CDR3 size: 17 residues. Germline V lookup: CDR1 LNHNV, CDR2 YYDKDF (reference sequence). V gave up 0 bases and J gave up 6 bases; unmatched junction bases: 14.

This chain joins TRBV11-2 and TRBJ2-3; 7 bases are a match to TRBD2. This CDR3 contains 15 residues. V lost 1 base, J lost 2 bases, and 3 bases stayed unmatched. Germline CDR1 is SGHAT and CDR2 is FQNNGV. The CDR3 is CASSLGSGVTDTQYF. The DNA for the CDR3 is TGTGCCAGCAGCTTAGGGAGCGGGGTCACAGATACGCAGTATTTT.

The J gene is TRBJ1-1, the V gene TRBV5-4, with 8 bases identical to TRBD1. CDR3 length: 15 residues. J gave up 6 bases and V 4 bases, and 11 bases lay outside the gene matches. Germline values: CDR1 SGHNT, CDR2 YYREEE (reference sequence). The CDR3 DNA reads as TGTGCCAGCAGCCCCCAAGTAGACAGGGGCGCTGAAGCTTTCTTT. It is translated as CASSPQVDRGAEAFF.

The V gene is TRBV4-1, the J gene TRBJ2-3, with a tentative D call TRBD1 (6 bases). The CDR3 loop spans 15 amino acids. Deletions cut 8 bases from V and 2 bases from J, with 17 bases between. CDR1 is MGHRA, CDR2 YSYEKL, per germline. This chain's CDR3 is CASGGRAAYTDTQYF. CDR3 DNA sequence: TGCGCCAGCGGGGGCCGGGCGGCCTACACAGATACGCAGTATTTT.